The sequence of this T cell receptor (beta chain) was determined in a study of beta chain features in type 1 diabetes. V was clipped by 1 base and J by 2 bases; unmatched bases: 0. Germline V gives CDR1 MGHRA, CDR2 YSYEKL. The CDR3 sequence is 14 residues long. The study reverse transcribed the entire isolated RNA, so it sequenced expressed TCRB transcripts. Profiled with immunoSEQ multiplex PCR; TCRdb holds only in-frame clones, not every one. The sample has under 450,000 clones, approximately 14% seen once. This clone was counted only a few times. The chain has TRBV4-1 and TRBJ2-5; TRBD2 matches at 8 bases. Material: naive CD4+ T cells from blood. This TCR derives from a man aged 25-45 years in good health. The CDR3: CASSQGLAQETQYF. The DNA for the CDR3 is TGCGCCAGCAGCCAAGGACTAGCGCAAGAGACCCAGTACTTC.